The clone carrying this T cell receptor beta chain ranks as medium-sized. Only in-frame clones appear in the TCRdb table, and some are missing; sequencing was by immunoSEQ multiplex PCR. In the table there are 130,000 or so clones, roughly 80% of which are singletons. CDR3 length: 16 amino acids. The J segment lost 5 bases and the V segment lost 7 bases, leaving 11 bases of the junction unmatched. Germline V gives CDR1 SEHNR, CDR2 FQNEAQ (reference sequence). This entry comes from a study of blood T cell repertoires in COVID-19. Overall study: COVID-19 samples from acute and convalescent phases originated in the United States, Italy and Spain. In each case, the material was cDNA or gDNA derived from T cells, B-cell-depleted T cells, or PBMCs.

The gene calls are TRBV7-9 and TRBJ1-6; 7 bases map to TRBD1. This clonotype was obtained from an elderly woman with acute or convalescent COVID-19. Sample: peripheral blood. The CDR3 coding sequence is TGTGCCAGCAACCACCGGGACAGTCAAAATAATTCACCCCTCCACTTT. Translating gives CASNHRDSQNNSPLHF.